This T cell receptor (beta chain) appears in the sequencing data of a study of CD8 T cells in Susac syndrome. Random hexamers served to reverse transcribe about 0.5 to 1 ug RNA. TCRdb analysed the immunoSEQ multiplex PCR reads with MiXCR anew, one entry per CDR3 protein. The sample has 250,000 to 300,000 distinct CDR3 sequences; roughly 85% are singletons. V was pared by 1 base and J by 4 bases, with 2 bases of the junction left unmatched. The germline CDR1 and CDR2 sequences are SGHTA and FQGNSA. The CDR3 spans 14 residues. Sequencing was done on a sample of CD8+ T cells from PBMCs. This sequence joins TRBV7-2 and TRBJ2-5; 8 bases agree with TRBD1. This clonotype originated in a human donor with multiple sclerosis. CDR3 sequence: CASSLGTGTETQYF. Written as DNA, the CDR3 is TGTGCCAGCAGCTTAGGGACAGGGACAGAGACCCAGTACTTC.